These 5 T cell receptor beta chains originate from one sample sequenced in a study of sequential checkpoint blockade in melanoma. Documented treatment: randomized to nivolumab then ipilimumab (arm A) or the reverse (arm B). Clones were sequenced by immunoSEQ multiplex PCR, and TCRdb holds only the in-frame ones, with some missing. The data hold about 2,800 clones, with 27% observed a single time. The sample in question was tumor tissue (inferred from file names), obtained from a patient given nivolumab and ipilimumab in sequence. Source of these receptors: a human donor with melanoma.

This clone is categorized as medium-sized. The chain combines TRBV6-8 with TRBJ2-3; 15 bases are shared with TRBD2. This CDR3 region has 15 residues. V was pared by 5 bases and J by 4 bases, with 1 base of the junction left unmatched. Germline values: CDR1 MNHGY, CDR2 SAAAGT. This chain's CDR3 is CASSGLAGGPDTQYF. The CDR3 DNA reads TGTGCCAGCAGTGGACTAGCGGGGGGGCCAGATACGCAGTATTTT.

This clone was detected a few times. The chain is built from TRBV11-3 and TRBJ2-5; 11 bases match TRBD2. The CDR3 is made up of 17 amino acids. Germline CDR1 SGHNT, CDR2 YENEEA. V lost 5 bases to trimming and J lost 4 bases; unmatched junction nucleotides: 12. CDR3 sequence reads: CASSTLAGGVARETQYF. Here the CDR3 DNA reads TGTGCCAGCAGCACCTTAGCGGGGGGGGTCGCGAGAGAGACCCAGTACTTC.

The genes are TRBV23-1 and TRBJ2-3, with 7 bases that match TRBD2. TRBV23-1 is placed among ORFs of uncertain function. This CDR3 comprises 15 residues. V dropped 6 bases and J dropped 1; count of bases not matched to a gene: 7. CDR3 sequence reads: CASSHGGDGTDTQYF. The CDR3 DNA is TGCGCCAGCAGCCATGGGGGGGACGGCACAGATACGCAGTATTTT.

The genes are TRBV18 and TRBJ1-4; the D gene is possibly TRBD1 (5 bases). V was shortened by 6 bases and J by 2 bases, with 7 bases between the two germline ends. Per germline, CDR1 KGHSH and CDR2 LQKENI. This CDR3 is built from 13 residues. The CDR3, as DNA: TGTGCCAGCTCCAGGGCTACTAATGAAAAACTGTTTTTT. Its translation is CASSRATNEKLFF.

V and J are TRBV9 and TRBJ1-3, with 7 bases identical to TRBD1. CDR1 is SGDLS, CDR2 YYNGEE, per germline. The CDR3 loop spans 15 amino acids. Unmatched junction bases numbered 1, after V lost 0 bases and J lost 1 base. CDR3 DNA: TGTGCCAGCAGCGTAGCGGGACAGTCTGGAAACACCATATATTTT. Translating it yields CASSVAGQSGNTIYF. The variable domain in full, with the rest retrieved from reference TRBV9 and TRBJ1-3, is DSGVTQTPKHLITATGQRVTLRCSPRSGDLSVYWYQQSLDQGLQFLIQYYNGEERAKGNILERFSAQQFPDLHSELNLSSLELGDSALYFCASSVAGQSGNTIYFGEGSWLTVV.